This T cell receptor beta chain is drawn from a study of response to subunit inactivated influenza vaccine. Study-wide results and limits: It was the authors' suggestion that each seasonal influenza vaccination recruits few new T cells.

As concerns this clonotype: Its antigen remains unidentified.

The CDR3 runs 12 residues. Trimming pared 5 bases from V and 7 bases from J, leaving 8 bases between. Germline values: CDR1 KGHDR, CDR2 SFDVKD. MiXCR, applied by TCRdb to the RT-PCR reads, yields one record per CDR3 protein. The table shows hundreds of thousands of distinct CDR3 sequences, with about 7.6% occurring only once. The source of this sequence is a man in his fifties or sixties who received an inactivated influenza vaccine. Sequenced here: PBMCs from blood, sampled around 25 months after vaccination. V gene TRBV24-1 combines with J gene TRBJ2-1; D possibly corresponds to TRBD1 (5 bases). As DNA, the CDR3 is TGTGCCACCAGTGCAGGGCTGAATGAGCAGTTCTTC. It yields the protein CATSAGLNEQFF.